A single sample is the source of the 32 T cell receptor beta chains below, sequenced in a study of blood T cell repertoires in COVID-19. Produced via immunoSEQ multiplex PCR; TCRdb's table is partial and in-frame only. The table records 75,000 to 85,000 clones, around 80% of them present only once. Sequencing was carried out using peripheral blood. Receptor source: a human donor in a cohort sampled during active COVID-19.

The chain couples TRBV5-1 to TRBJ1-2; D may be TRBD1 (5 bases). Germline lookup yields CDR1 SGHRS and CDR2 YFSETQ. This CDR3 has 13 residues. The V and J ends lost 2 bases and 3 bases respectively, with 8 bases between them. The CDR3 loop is CASSFEGDYGYTF. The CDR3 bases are TGCGCCAGCAGCTTTGAAGGGGACTATGGCTACACCTTC.

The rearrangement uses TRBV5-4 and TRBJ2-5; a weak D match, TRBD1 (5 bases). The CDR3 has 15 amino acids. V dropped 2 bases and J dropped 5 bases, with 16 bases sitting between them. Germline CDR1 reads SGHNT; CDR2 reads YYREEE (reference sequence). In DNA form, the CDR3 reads TGTGCCAGCAGCTTCGGCAGGGATCTAGGGGAGACCCAGTACTTC. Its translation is CASSFGRDLGETQYF.

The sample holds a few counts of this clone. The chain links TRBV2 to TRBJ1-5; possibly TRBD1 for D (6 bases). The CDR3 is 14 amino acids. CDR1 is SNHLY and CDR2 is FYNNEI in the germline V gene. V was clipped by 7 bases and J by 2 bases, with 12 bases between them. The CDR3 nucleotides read TGTGCCAGCAAACAGGGCGGTGGCAATCAGCCCCAGCATTTT. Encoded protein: CASKQGGGNQPQHF.

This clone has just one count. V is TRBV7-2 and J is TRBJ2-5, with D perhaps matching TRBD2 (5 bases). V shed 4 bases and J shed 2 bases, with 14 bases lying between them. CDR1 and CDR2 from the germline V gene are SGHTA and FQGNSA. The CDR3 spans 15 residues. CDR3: CASSYPGVLQETQYF. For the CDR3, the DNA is TGTGCCAGCAGCTACCCCGGGGTCCTACAAGAGACCCAGTACTTC. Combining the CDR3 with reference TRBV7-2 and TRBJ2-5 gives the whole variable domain GAGVSQSPSNKVTEKGKDVELRCDPISGHTALYWYRQSLGQGLEFLIYFQGNSAPDKSGLPSDRFSAERTGGSVSTLTIQRTQQEDSAVYLCASSYPGVLQETQYFGPGTRLLVL.

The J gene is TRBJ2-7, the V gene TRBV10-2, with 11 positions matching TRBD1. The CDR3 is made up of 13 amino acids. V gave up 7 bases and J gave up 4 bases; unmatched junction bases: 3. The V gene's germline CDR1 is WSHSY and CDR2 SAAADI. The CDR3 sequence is CASKDRGRYEQYF. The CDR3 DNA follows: TGCGCCAGCAAGGACAGGGGGCGATACGAGCAGTACTTC.

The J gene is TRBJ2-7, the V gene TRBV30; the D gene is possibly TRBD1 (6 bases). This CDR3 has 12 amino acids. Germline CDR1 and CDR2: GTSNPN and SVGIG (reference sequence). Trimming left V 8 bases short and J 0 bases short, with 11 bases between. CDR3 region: CAGKDSSYEQYF. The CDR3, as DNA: TGTGCCGGAAAGGACAGCTCCTACGAGCAGTACTTC.

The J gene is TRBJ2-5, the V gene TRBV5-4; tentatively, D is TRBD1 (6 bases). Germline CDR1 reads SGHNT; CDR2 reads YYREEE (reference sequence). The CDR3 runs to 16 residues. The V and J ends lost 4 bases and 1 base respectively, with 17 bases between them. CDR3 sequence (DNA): TGTGCCAGCAGCCTCCAGGGGCTCCCCCTCCAAGAGACCCAGTACTTC. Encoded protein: CASSLQGLPLQETQYF.

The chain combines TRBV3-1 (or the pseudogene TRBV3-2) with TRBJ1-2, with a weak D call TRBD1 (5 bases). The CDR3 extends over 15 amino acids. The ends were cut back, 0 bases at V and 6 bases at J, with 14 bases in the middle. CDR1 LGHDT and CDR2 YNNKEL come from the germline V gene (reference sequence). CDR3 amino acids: CASSQDTQGGDGYTF. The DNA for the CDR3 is TGTGCCAGCAGCCAAGATACGCAGGGAGGCGATGGCTACACCTTC.

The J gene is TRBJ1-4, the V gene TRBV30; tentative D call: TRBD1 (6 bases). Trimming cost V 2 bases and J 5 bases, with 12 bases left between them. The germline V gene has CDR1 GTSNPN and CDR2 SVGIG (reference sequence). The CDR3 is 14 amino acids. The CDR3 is CAWSHRDLNEKLFF. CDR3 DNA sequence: TGTGCCTGGAGTCACAGGGACCTGAATGAAAAACTGTTTTTT.

The CDR3 nucleotides read TGCAGTGCTAGCCCTTCCTACGAGCAGTACTTC. It encodes CSASPSYEQYF. The chain recombines TRBV20-1 with TRBJ2-7; no clear D. The V end was cut by 3 bases, the J end by 1 base, with 4 bases between. CDR3 size: 11 residues. Looked up from germline, CDR1 is DFQATT and CDR2 is SNEGSKA (reference sequence).

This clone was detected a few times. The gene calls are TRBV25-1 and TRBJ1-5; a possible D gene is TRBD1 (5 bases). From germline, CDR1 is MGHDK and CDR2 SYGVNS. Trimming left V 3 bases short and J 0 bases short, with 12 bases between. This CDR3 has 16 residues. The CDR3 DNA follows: TGTGCCAGCAGTGACGGCGGACAAAATAGCAATCAGCCCCAGCATTTT. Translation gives CASSDGGQNSNQPQHF.

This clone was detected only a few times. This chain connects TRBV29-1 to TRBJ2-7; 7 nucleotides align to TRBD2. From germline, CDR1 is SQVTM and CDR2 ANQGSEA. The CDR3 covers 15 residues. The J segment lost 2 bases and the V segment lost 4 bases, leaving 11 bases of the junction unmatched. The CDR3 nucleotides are TGCAGCGTTGTTAATCGTCTAGCGGTGACCTACGAGCAGTACTTC. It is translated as CSVVNRLAVTYEQYF.

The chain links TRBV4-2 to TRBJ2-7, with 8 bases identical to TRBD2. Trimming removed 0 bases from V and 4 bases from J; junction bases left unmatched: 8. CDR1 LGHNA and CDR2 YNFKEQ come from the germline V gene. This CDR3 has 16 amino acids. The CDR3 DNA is TGTGCCAGCAGCCAAGATGGACGGGGGGGCCAATACGAGCAGTACTTC. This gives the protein CASSQDGRGGQYEQYF.

CDR3 nucleotides: TGTGCCAGCAGCGTAACAGACGAGAACTATGGCTACACCTTC. Protein product: CASSVTDENYGYTF. V and J are TRBV9 and TRBJ1-2, with D unresolved. CDR3 length: 14 residues. Germline V gene data show CDR1 as SGDLS and CDR2 as YYNGEE. The V and J ends lost 1 base and 2 bases respectively, with 9 bases between them. The complete variable domain, with remaining parts taken from reference TRBV9 and TRBJ1-2, reads DSGVTQTPKHLITATGQRVTLRCSPRSGDLSVYWYQQSLDQGLQFLIQYYNGEERAKGNILERFSAQQFPDLHSELNLSSLELGDSALYFCASSVTDENYGYTFGSGTRLTVV.

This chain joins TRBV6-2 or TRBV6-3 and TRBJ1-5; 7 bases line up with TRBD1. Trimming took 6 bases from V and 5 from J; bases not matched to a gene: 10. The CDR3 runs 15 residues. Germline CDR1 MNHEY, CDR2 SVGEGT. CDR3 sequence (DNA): TGTGCCAGCAGCCCCCGGGACAGCACTTATCAGCCCCAGCATTTT. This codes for CASSPRDSTYQPQHF.

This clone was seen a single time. CDR3 residues: CASSSGTEETQYF. DNA of the CDR3: TGTGCCAGCAGCTCAGGGACAGAAGAGACCCAGTACTTC. This chain joins TRBV5-4 and TRBJ2-5, with 7 bases identical to TRBD1. There are 13 residues in the CDR3. Germline CDR1 SGHNT, CDR2 YYREEE (reference sequence). J lost 3 bases, V lost 3 bases, and 2 bases had no gene match. Drawing the rest from reference TRBV5-4 and TRBJ2-5, the complete variable domain is ETGVTQSPTHLIKTRGQQVTLRCSSQSGHNTVSWYQQALGQGPQFIFQYYREEENGRGNFPPRFSGLQFPNYSSELNVNALELDDSALYLCASSSGTEETQYFGPGTRLLVL.

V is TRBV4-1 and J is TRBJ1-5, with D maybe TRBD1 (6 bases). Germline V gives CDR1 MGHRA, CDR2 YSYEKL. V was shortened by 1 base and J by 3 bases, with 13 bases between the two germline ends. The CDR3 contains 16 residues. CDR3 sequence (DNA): TGCGCCAGCAGCCAAGCGCCCGGACAGTTCAATCAGCCCCAGCATTTT. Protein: CASSQAPGQFNQPQHF.

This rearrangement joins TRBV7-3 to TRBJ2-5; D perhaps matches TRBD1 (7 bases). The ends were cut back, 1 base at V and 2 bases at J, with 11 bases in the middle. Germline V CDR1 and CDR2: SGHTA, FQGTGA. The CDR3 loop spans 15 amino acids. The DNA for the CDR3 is TGTGCCAGCAGCTTAAGGGGGGACAGACAAGAGACCCAGTACTTC. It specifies CASSLRGDRQETQYF.

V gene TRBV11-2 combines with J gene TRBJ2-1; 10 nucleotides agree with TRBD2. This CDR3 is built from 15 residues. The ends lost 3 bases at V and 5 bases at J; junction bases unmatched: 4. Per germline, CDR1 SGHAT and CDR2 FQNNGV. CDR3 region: CASSFSGGRNNEQFF. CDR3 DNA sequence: TGTGCCAGCAGCTTTAGCGGGGGGCGAAACAATGAGCAGTTCTTC.

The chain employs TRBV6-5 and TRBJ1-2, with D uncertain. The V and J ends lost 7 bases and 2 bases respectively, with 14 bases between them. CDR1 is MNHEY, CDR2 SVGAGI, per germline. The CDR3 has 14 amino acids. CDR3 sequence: CASTSTTLNYGYTF. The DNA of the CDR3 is TGTGCCAGCACCTCGACAACTCTAAACTATGGCTACACCTTC.

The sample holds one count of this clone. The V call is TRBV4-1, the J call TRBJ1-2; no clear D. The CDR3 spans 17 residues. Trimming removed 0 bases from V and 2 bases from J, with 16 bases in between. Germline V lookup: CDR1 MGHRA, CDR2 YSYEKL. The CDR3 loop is CASSQDGSTEGNYGYTF. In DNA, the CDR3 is TGCGCCAGCAGCCAAGATGGTTCCACGGAGGGAAACTATGGCTACACCTTC.

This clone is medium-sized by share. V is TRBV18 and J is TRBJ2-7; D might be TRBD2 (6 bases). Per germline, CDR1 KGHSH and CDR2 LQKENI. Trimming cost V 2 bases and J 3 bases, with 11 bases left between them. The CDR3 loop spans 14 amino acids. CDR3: CASSPEGGIYEQYF. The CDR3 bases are TGTGCCAGCTCACCAGAGGGCGGGATCTACGAGCAGTACTTC. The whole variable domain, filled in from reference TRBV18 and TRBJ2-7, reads NAGVMQNPRHLVRRRGQEARLRCSPMKGHSHVYWYRQLPEEGLKFMVYLQKENIIDESGMPKERFSAEFPKEGPSILRIQQVVRGDSAAYFCASSPEGGIYEQYFGPGTRLTVT.

CDR3 coding DNA: TGCAGCGCGATACAGGGGACTGGAAACACCATATATTTT. This gives the protein CSAIQGTGNTIYF. The V and J genes are TRBV29-1 and TRBJ1-3, with 7 bases lining up with TRBD1. The trim removed 7 bases at V and 2 bases at J, leaving 5 bases unmatched. Per the germline V gene, CDR1 is SQVTM and CDR2 is ANQGSEA. The CDR3 consists of 13 residues.

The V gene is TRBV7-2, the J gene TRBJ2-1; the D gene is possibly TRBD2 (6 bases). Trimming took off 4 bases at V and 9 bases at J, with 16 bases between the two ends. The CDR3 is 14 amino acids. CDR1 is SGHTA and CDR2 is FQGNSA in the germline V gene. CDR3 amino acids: CASSSSSGETEQFF. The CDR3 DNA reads TGTGCCAGCAGCTCCTCCTCGGGGGAAACTGAGCAGTTCTTC.

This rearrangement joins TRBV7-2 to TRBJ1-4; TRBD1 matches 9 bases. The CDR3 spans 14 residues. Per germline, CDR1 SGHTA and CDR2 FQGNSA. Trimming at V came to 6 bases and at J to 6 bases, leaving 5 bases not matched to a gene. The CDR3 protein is CASRRDRVDEKLFF. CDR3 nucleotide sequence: TGTGCCAGCAGGCGGGACAGGGTGGATGAAAAACTGTTTTTT.

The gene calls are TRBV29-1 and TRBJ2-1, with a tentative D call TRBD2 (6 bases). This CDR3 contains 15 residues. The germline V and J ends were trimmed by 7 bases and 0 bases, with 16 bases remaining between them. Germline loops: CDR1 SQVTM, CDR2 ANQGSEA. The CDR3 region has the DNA TGCAGCGCAAGGGACTCCTTAAGCTCCTACAATGAGCAGTTCTTC. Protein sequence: CSARDSLSSYNEQFF.

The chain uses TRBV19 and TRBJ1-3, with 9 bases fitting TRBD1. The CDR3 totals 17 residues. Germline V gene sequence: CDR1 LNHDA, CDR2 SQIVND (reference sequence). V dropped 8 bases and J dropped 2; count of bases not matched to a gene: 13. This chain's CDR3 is CASLPLGQGAPGNTIYF. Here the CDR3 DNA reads TGTGCCAGTCTCCCTTTGGGACAGGGAGCGCCTGGAAACACCATATATTTT.

CDR3 in amino acids: CAWRRGANYGYTF. The CDR3 bases are TGTGCCTGGAGGCGGGGGGCTAACTATGGCTACACCTTC. V usage is TRBV30 and J usage is TRBJ1-2, with a tentative D call TRBD1 (5 bases). The CDR3 extends over 13 amino acids. Germline CDR1 and CDR2: GTSNPN and SVGIG (reference sequence). V was pared by 3 bases and J by 0 bases, with 8 bases between.

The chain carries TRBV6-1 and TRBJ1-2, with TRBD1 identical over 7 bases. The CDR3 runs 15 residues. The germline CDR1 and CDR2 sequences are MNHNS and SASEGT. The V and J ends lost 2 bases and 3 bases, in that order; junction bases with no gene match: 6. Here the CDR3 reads CASSEMTGKDYGYTF. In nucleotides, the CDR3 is TGTGCCAGCAGTGAAATGACAGGGAAGGACTATGGCTACACCTTC.

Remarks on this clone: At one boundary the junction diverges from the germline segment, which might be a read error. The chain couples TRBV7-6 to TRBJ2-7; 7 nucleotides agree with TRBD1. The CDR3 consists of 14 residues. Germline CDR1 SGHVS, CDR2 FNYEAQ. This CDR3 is CATSQGGKSYEQYF. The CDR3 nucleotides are TGTGCCACCAGCCAAGGGGGCAAGTCCTACGAGCAGTACTTC.

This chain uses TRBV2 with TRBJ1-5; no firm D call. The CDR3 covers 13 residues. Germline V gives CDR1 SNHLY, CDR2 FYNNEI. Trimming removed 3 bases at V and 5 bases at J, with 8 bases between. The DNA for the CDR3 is TGTGCCAGCAGTGACTGGGGAGATCAGCCCCAGCATTTT. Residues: CASSDWGDQPQHF.

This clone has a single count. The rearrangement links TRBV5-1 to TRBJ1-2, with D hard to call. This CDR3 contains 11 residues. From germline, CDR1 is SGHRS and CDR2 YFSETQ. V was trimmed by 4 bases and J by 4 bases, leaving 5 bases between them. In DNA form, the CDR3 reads TGCGCCAGCAGCGACTTCTATGGCTACACCTTC. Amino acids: CASSDFYGYTF.